This is a list of T cell receptor beta chains from one sample in a study of beta chain features in type 1 diabetes. TCRdb's copy holds only in-frame clones and misses some; the assay was immunoSEQ multiplex PCR. The table lists about 160,000 clones, just over 9% of them singletons, with 2% to 2.5% in the top ten. Input material: central memory CD4+ T cells from blood. The receptors originated from a woman aged 18-29 years in good health. Both conserved end residues are part of each CDR3. A D gene is named only where the DNA matches it firmly. Expanded clones get a size class; other rows say once, few or many, or leave the size out.

>NA|TRBJ1-1|TRBV23-1|NA
CARLGVQNTEAFF
TGCGCCAGACTCGGGGTTCAGAACACTGAAGCTTTCTTT
>few|TRBJ2-3|TRBV5-1|TRBD2
CASSPAAGGRDTQYF
TGCGCCAGCAGCCCGGCGGCGGGGGGGCGAGATACGCAGTATTTT
>NA|TRBJ1-1|TRBV5-1|NA
CASSQGMNTEAFF
TGCGCCAGCAGCCAGGGGATGAACACTGAAGCTTTCTTT
>NA|TRBJ2-7|TRBV9|TRBD1
CASSVLGQGFDEQYF
TGTGCCAGCAGCGTCCTGGGACAGGGGTTCGACGAGCAGTACTTC
>NA|TRBJ2-3|TRBV7-2|TRBD1
CASSRGQGADTQYF
TGTGCCAGCAGCCGTGGACAGGGGGCAGATACGCAGTATTTT
>few|TRBJ1-2|TRBV7-9|NA
CASSSPAGESGYTF
TGTGCCAGCAGCTCCCCGGCAGGGGAATCTGGCTACACCTTC
>few|TRBJ1-1|TRBV7-9|NA
CASSRGQEGTEAFF
TGTGCCAGCAGCAGGGGTCAGGAGGGGACTGAAGCTTTCTTT
>few|TRBJ1-4|TRBV4-1|TRBD1
CASSRDRQGNPEKLFF
TGCGCCAGCAGCCGCGACCGACAGGGGAACCCTGAAAAACTGTTTTTT
>few|TRBJ2-3|TRBV7-9|TRBD1
CASSPSRGQVTDTQYF
TGTGCCAGCAGCCCCTCAAGAGGACAGGTGACAGATACGCAGTATTTT
>few|TRBJ1-5|TRBV9|NA
CASSLRGPTGFVDQPQHF
TGTGCCAGCAGCTTGAGGGGTCCTACAGGGTTTGTTGATCAGCCCCAGCATTTT
>NA|TRBJ1-5|TRBV4-3|TRBD1
CASSQDLGQADQPQHF
TGCGCCAGCAGCCAAGATTTAGGACAGGCGGATCAGCCCCAGCATTTT
>NA|TRBJ2-5|TRBV6-5|NA
CASSAGTLETQYF
TGTGCCAGCAGTGCCGGGACTTTAGAGACCCAGTACTTC
>few|TRBJ1-6|TRBV27|NA
CAAGKNSPLHF
TGTGCCGCGGGGAAGAATTCACCCCTCCACTTT
>NA|TRBJ2-1|TRBV6-5|NA
CASSGGWVSYNEQFF
TGTGCCAGCAGTGGAGGATGGGTCTCCTACAATGAGCAGTTCTTC
>NA|TRBJ2-1|TRBV15|NA
CATSPPRGYSAQFF
TGTGCCACCAGCCCACCCCGGGGGTATAGCGCGCAGTTCTTC
>NA|TRBJ1-1|TRBV30|NA
CAWGGGAVTEAFF
TGTGCCTGGGGCGGGGGCGCCGTCACTGAAGCTTTCTTT
>few|TRBJ1-5|TRBV6-5|NA
CASSYSRGHSNQPQHF
TGTGCCAGCAGTTACTCCCGGGGACATAGCAATCAGCCCCAGCATTTT
>NA|TRBJ1-2|TRBV19|TRBD1
CASSRERTGMNGYTF
TGTGCCAGTAGTCGGGAAAGGACAGGGATGAACGGCTACACCTTC